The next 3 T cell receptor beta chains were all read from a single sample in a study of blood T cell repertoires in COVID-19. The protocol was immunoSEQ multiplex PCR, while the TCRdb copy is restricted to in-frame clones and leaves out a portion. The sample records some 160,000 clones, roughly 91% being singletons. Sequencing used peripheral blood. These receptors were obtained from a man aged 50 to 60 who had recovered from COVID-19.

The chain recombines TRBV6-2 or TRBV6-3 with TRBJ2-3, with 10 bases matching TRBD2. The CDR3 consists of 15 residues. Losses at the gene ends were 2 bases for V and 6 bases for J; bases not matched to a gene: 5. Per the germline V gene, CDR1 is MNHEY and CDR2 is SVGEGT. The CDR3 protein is CASSYVGLASDTQYF. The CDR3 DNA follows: TGTGCCAGCAGTTACGTGGGACTAGCGTCCGATACGCAGTATTTT.

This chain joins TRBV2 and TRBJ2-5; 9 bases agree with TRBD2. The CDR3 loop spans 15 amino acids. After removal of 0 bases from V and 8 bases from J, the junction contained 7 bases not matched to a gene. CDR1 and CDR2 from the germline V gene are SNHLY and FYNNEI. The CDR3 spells CASSEASGGSRTQYF. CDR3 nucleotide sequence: TGTGCCAGCAGTGAAGCTAGCGGGGGCTCAAGAACCCAGTACTTC.

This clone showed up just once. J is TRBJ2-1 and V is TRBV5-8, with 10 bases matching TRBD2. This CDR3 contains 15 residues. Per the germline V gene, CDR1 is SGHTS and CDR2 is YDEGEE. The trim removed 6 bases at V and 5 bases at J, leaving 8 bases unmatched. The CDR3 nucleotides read TGTGCCAGCACCAGCCTAGCGGGGGCCGACAATGAGCAGTTCTTC. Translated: CASTSLAGADNEQFF.